This T cell receptor (beta chain) was identified in a study of blood T cell repertoires in COVID-19. Followed over time, Seattle patients had been enrolled while infection was active. Trimming removed 1 base from V and 4 bases from J, with 22 bases in between. From germline, CDR1 is SGHVS and CDR2 FNYEAQ. This CDR3 is 18 amino acids long. The method was immunoSEQ multiplex PCR; TCRdb's version includes in-frame clones alone and lacks a portion of them. The profile covers 200,000 to 250,000 clones, with more than 80% appearing a single time and less than 3.5% taken by the ten largest. Sequenced: peripheral blood. This sequence was found in a man aged 25 to 40 with COVID-19, enrolled during active disease. The rearrangement links TRBV7-6 to TRBJ1-2, with a tentative D call TRBD1 (5 bases). The CDR3 sequence is CASSLVKGARGGIYGYTF. The CDR3 DNA reads TGTGCCAGCAGCTTAGTTAAAGGGGCGCGAGGAGGGATCTATGGCTACACCTTC.